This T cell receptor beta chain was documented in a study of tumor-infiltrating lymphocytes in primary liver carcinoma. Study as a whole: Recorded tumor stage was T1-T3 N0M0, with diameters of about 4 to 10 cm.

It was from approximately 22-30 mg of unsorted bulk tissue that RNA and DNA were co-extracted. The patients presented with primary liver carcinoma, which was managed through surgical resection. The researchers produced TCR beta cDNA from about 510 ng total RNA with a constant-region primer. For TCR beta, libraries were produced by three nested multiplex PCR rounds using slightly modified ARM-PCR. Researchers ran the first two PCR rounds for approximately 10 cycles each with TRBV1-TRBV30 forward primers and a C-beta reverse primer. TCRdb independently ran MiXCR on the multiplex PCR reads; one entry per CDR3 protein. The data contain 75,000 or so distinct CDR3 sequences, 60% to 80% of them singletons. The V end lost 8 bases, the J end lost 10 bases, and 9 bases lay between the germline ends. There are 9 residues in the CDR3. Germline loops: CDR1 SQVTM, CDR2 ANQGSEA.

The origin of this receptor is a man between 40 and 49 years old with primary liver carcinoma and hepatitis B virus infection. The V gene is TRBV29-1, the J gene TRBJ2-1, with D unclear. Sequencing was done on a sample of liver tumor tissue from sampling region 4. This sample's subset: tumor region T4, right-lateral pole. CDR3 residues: CSIGEEQFF. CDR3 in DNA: TGCAGCATTGGAGAGGAGCAGTTCTTC.